A single sample gave rise to the 18 T cell receptor beta chains below, sequenced in a study. TCRdb passed the 5' RACE reads through MiXCR, listing each CDR3 protein once. The sample holds approximately 41,000 distinct CDR3 sequences, roughly 29% seen once. The sequenced sample was memory CD4+ T cells sorted from a lymph node. The sample's subset: memory CD4+ T cells, CD4+CD45RO+CD25-. These receptors were obtained from a female donor with breast cancer.

Only one count was recorded for this clonotype. The chain recombines TRBV12-3 or TRBV12-4 with TRBJ2-3; 8 nucleotides match TRBD2. This CDR3 spans 18 amino acids. V lost 3 bases and J lost 4; bases outside the gene matches: 15. The CDR3 region has the DNA TGTGCCAGCAGTTTGGGCTTCGGGAGGGCCGGAAGGGCAGATACGCAGTATTTT. Translation gives CASSLGFGRAGRADTQYF.

The chain combines TRBV5-1 with TRBJ2-2; D uncertain. CDR3 size: 15 residues. The germline CDR1 and CDR2 sequences are SGHRS and YFSETQ. V dropped 0 bases and J dropped 3 bases, with 9 bases sitting between them. The CDR3 bases are TGCGCCAGCAGCTTGGCCGGGCAGGACACCGGGGAGCTGTTTTTT. Translating it yields CASSLAGQDTGELFF.

The table lists this clonotype with a few counts. The V and J genes are TRBV10-3 and TRBJ2-7; D may match TRBD1 or TRBD2 (5 bases each). CDR1 is ENHRY and CDR2 is SYGVKD in the germline V gene. This CDR3 spans 13 amino acids. Trimming took 6 bases from V and 6 from J, leaving 15 bases between them. The CDR3: CAISLGLGGEQYF. CDR3 in DNA: TGTGCCATCAGCCTCGGACTTGGGGGCGAGCAGTACTTC.

This chain links TRBV6-5 with TRBJ1-6; D call uncertain. The CDR3 runs to 13 residues. The V and J ends lost 5 bases and 11 bases respectively, with 13 bases between them. Germline V lookup: CDR1 MNHEY, CDR2 SVGAGI. The CDR3 DNA is TGTGCCAGCAGTGACCGGACGGGTACACCCCTCCACTTT. Amino acids: CASSDRTGTPLHF.

The table lists this clonotype with many counts. The chain couples TRBV12-3 or TRBV12-4 to TRBJ2-1; D is possibly TRBD1 (6 bases). CDR3 length: 15 residues. V lost 10 bases, J lost 7 bases, and 23 bases lay in between. CDR3 nucleotides: TGTGCCATCTTGAAACAAACAGGGTATCCGAATGAGCAGTTCTTC. Protein: CAILKQTGYPNEQFF.

V is TRBV4-2 and J is TRBJ1-2; 8 positions agree with TRBD1. CDR3 length: 15 residues. Trimming at V came to 2 bases and at J to 4 bases, leaving 6 bases not matched to a gene. Germline CDR1 LGHNA, CDR2 YNFKEQ. This CDR3 reads CASSQSRQGFYGYTF. The CDR3, as DNA: TGTGCCAGCAGCCAATCCAGACAGGGGTTCTATGGCTACACCTTC.

This clonotype turned up a few times. V gene TRBV28 combines with J gene TRBJ2-1; 9 bases line up with TRBD2. The CDR3 has 14 amino acids. CDR1 and CDR2 from the germline V gene are MDHEN and SYDVKM. J gave up 6 bases and V 5 bases, and 5 bases lay outside the gene matches. The CDR3 reads CASSAASGTNEQFF. The CDR3, as DNA: TGTGCCAGCAGTGCGGCTAGCGGGACCAATGAGCAGTTCTTC.

This clonotype appeared many times. The CDR3 protein is CASSFADTYEQYF. In nucleotides, the CDR3 is TGCGCCAGCAGCTTCGCGGATACCTACGAGCAGTACTTC. This chain links TRBV5-1 with TRBJ2-7; D remains unclear. The CDR3 is made up of 13 amino acids. CDR1 SGHRS and CDR2 YFSETQ come from the germline V gene. Trimming cost V 2 bases and J 2 bases, with 8 bases left between them.

This clonotype was seen a few times. This rearrangement joins TRBV7-2 to TRBJ1-4; 7 bases match TRBD1. The V segment lost 8 bases and the J segment 10 bases; nucleotides outside the gene matches: 10. Looked up from germline, CDR1 is SGHTA and CDR2 is FQGNSA. The CDR3 contains 13 residues. The CDR3 loop reads CASGDSRGGKLFF. CDR3 DNA sequence: TGTGCCAGCGGGGACAGCCGAGGAGGAAAACTGTTTTTT.

The chain recombines TRBV5-5 with TRBJ2-5; D unresolved. With 0 bases removed from V and 2 bases from J, the gap between germline ends came to 8 bases. The CDR3 totals 14 residues. Per germline, CDR1 SGHKS and CDR2 YYEKEE (reference sequence). In DNA, the CDR3 is TGTGCCAGCAGCTTGGAGTGGGCTCAAGAGACCCAGTACTTC. Its protein is CASSLEWAQETQYF.

This chain joins TRBV20-1 and TRBJ2-2; 8 nucleotides align to TRBD1. After removal of 0 bases from V and 7 bases from J, the junction contained 10 bases not matched to a gene. This CDR3 is built from 16 residues. Germline V gene data show CDR1 as DFQATT and CDR2 as SNEGSKA (reference sequence). The CDR3 is CSARDPMDRVNGELFF. CDR3 nucleotide sequence: TGCAGTGCTAGAGATCCCATGGACAGGGTGAACGGGGAGCTGTTTTTT.

The gene calls are TRBV14 and TRBJ2-2; 8 nucleotides agree with TRBD1. Per germline, CDR1 SGHDN and CDR2 FVKESK. The length of the CDR3 is 16 residues. With 4 bases clipped from V and 3 bases from J, the junction kept 7 bases outside the gene matches. The CDR3 is CASSPRTGRYTGELFF. The CDR3 DNA sequence: TGTGCCAGCAGCCCCCGGACAGGGCGGTACACCGGGGAGCTGTTTTTT.

This clonotype appeared many times. V usage is TRBV20-1 and J usage is TRBJ1-1; 7 nucleotides line up with TRBD1. Germline trimming cut 1 base from V and 6 bases from J; bases unmatched to any gene: 11. Per germline, CDR1 DFQATT and CDR2 SNEGSKA (reference sequence). This CDR3 is 15 amino acids long. The chain's CDR3 is CSARVYRGIVSEAFF. The DNA for the CDR3 is TGCAGTGCTAGAGTCTACAGGGGCATCGTATCTGAAGCTTTCTTT.

In this sample, this clonotype turned up a few times. V gene TRBV12-3 or TRBV12-4 combines with J gene TRBJ1-5, with a possible D match to TRBD1 (5 bases). The CDR3 sequence is 15 residues long. Trimming took off 5 bases at V and 0 bases at J, with 11 bases between the two ends. The CDR3 DNA is TGTGCCAGCAGTGCGGACACTAATAGCAATCAGCCCCAGCATTTT. This sequence encodes CASSADTNSNQPQHF.

CDR3 DNA sequence: TGCAGTGCTAGAGCCCCTTCGGGGCTAGCGGGAATCCTCCCGGATACGCAGTATTTT. Translation gives CSARAPSGLAGILPDTQYF. This chain links TRBV20-1 with TRBJ2-3; 9 bases map to TRBD2. CDR1 is DFQATT and CDR2 is SNEGSKA in the germline V gene (reference sequence). The CDR3 spans 19 residues. V shed 1 base, J shed 6 bases, and the junction held 20 bases outside the gene matches.

J is TRBJ2-7 and V is TRBV3-1; tentatively, D is TRBD2 (6 bases). The CDR3 consists of 12 residues. The germline V gene encodes CDR1 LGHDT and CDR2 YNNKEL (reference sequence). The V gene lost 3 bases and the J gene lost 6 bases, with 9 bases spanning the gap. CDR3 DNA: TGTGCCAGCAGCCAGGGGGGAGTCGAGCAGTACTTC. This sequence encodes CASSQGGVEQYF.

As to this clonotype: At one boundary the junction diverges from the germline segment, which might be a read error. CDR3 in amino acids: CASRTKATETQYF. Written as DNA, the CDR3 is TGTGCCAGCAGGACAAAGGCCACAGAGACGCAGTATTTT. V is TRBV7-9 and J is TRBJ2-3; no reliable D call. The CDR3 covers 13 residues. Germline CDR1 reads SEHNR; CDR2 reads FQNEAQ (reference sequence).

This clonotype was seen a handful of times. This chain links TRBV11-1 with TRBJ2-7; TRBD1 matches 7 bases. This CDR3 is built from 15 residues. Trimming removed 5 bases from V and 3 bases from J; junction bases left unmatched: 10. Germline CDR1 SGHAT, CDR2 FQDESV (reference sequence). In DNA form, the CDR3 reads TGTGCCAGCAGCGGACAGACAGGGATTAGCTACGAGCAGTACTTC. Its protein product is CASSGQTGISYEQYF. Using reference TRBV11-1 and TRBJ2-7 for the parts outside the CDR3, the full variable domain is EAEVAQSPRYKITEKSQAVAFWCDPISGHATLYWYRQILGQGPELLVQFQDESVVDDSQLPKDRFSAERLKGVDSTLKIQPAELGDSAMYLCASSGQTGISYEQYFGPGTRLTVT.